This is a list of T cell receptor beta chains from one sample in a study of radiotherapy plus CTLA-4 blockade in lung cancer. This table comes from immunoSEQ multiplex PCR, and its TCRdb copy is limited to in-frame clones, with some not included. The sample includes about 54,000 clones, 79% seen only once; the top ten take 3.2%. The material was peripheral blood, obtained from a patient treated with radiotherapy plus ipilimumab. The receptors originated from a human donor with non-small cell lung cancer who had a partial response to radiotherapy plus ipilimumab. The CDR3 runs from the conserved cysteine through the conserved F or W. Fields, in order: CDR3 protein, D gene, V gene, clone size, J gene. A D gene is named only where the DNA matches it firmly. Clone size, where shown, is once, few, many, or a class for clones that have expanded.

CDR3 protein: CASSPHGREIRKLFF
D gene: -
V gene: TRBV6-5
clone size: -
J gene: TRBJ1-4

CDR3 protein: CSVERQEDYGYTF
D gene: -
V gene: TRBV29-1
clone size: -
J gene: TRBJ1-2

CDR3 protein: CASSLMGGQDTQYF
D gene: -
V gene: TRBV7-9
clone size: -
J gene: TRBJ2-3

CDR3 protein: CASRVTWTGNEKLFF
D gene: TRBD1
V gene: TRBV6-5
clone size: -
J gene: TRBJ1-4

CDR3 protein: CASSLAGDRGRAEQYF
D gene: TRBD1
V gene: TRBV5-1
clone size: -
J gene: TRBJ2-7

CDR3 protein: CASSIGQYHSYEQYF
D gene: -
V gene: TRBV19
clone size: -
J gene: TRBJ2-7

CDR3 protein: CASSFSTGAEYEQYF
D gene: TRBD1
V gene: TRBV7-9
clone size: once
J gene: TRBJ2-7

CDR3 protein: CAWSDRYNEQFF
D gene: -
V gene: TRBV30
clone size: -
J gene: TRBJ2-1

CDR3 protein: CASSYSYSLNTEAFF
D gene: -
V gene: TRBV6-5
clone size: -
J gene: TRBJ1-1

CDR3 protein: CASSVSGELFF
D gene: -
V gene: TRBV28
clone size: -
J gene: TRBJ2-2

CDR3 protein: CASSLSSTDTQYF
D gene: -
V gene: TRBV7-8
clone size: -
J gene: TRBJ2-3

CDR3 protein: CASSLEGGLNTEAFF
D gene: -
V gene: TRBV5-1
clone size: -
J gene: TRBJ1-1

CDR3 protein: CASSPGQGSQEQYF
D gene: TRBD1
V gene: TRBV7-7
clone size: -
J gene: TRBJ2-7

CDR3 protein: CAWSPRGGGATQYF
D gene: -
V gene: TRBV30
clone size: once
J gene: TRBJ2-5

CDR3 protein: CASSYSRTLNTGELFF
D gene: -
V gene: TRBV6-5
clone size: -
J gene: TRBJ2-2

CDR3 protein: CASSLWDRGTDTQYF
D gene: TRBD1
V gene: TRBV28
clone size: -
J gene: TRBJ2-3

CDR3 protein: CASSPFNSEGTEAFF
D gene: -
V gene: TRBV18
clone size: -
J gene: TRBJ1-1

CDR3 protein: CASSSPTSGGIYEQYF
D gene: TRBD2
V gene: TRBV6-5
clone size: -
J gene: TRBJ2-7

CDR3 protein: CASSEVGGLGAFF
D gene: -
V gene: TRBV6-1
clone size: -
J gene: TRBJ1-1

CDR3 protein: CASSPPGQHNSPLHF
D gene: -
V gene: TRBV18
clone size: -
J gene: TRBJ1-6